This T cell receptor beta chain derives from a study of identical twins. The authors used template switching to add a universal primer site and gave cDNA unique molecular identifiers. TCRdb reprocessed the 5' RACE reads with MiXCR, giving one entry per CDR3 protein. The sample includes approximately 690,000 distinct CDR3 sequences, around 5.7% of them seen just once. V dropped 5 bases and J dropped 6 bases, with 13 bases sitting between them. CDR1 and CDR2 from the germline V gene are MNHNS and SASEGT. This CDR3 has 13 amino acids. Donors uniformly comprised healthy Caucasians. This clonotype has a count of ten or more.

What was sequenced was naive T cells sorted from blood. V is TRBV6-1 and J is TRBJ2-5; D is possibly TRBD1 (5 bases). This TCR was recovered from a man aged 18 to 29 in good health. Written as DNA, the CDR3 is TGTGCCAGCAGTCCTGAATACAGGCAGACCCAGTACTTC. This encodes CASSPEYRQTQYF.